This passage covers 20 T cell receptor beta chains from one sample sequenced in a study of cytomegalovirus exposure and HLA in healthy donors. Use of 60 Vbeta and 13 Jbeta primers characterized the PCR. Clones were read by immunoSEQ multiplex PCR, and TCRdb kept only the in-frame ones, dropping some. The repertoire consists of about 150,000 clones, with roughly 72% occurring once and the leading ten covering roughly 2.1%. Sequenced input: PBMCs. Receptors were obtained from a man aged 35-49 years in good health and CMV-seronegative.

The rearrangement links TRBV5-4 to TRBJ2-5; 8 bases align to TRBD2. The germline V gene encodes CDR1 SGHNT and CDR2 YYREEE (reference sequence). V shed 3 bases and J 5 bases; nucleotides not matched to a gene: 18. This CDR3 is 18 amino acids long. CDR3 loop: CASSSQGWGQRGSETQYF. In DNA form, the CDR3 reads TGTGCCAGCAGCTCCCAAGGCTGGGGCCAGCGGGGGTCGGAGACCCAGTACTTC.

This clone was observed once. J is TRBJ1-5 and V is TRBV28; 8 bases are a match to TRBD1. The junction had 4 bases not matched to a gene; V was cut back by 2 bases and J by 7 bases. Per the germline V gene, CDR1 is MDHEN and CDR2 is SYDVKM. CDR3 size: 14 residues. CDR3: CASSLPGGRQPQHF. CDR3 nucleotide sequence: TGTGCCAGCAGTTTACCAGGGGGCAGGCAGCCCCAGCATTTT.

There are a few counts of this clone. The CDR3 coding sequence is TGTGCCAGCAGCCTCGGGGTAGATCAGCCCCAGCATTTT. It specifies CASSLGVDQPQHF. The chain joins TRBV7-2 to TRBJ1-5; D remains unclear. The CDR3 sequence is 13 residues long. Germline V CDR1 and CDR2: SGHTA, FQGNSA. The ends were cut back, 5 bases at V and 5 bases at J, with 10 bases in the middle.

The DNA of the CDR3 is TGTGCCAGCAGCTTACCCTGGGACAGGCGATTTGAAGAAGAGACCCAGTACTTC. Residues: CASSLPWDRRFEEETQYF. The chain joins TRBV11-3 to TRBJ2-5; 8 bases are a match to TRBD1. The CDR3 length is 18 residues. Germline-derived CDR1 and CDR2 are SGHNT and YENEEA. The V and J ends lost 2 bases and 3 bases, in that order; junction bases with no gene match: 14.

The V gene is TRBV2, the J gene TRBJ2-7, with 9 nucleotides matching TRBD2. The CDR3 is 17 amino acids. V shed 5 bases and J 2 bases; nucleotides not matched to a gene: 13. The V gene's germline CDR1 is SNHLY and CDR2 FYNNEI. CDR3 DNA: TGTGCCAGCAGTCTCGGGACTAGCATTCTTATGGCCTACGAGCAGTACTTC. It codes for CASSLGTSILMAYEQYF.

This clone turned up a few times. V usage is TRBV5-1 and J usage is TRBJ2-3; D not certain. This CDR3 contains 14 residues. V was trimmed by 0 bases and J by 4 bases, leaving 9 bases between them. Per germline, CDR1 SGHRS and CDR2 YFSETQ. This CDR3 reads CASSLEGGSDTQYF. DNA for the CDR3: TGCGCCAGCAGCTTGGAAGGCGGCTCAGATACGCAGTATTTT. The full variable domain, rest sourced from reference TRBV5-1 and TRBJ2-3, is KAGVTQTPRYLIKTRGQQVTLSCSPISGHRSVSWYQQTPGQGLQFLFEYFSETQRNKGNFPGRFSGRQFSNSRSEMNVSTLELGDSALYLCASSLEGGSDTQYFGPGTRLTVL.

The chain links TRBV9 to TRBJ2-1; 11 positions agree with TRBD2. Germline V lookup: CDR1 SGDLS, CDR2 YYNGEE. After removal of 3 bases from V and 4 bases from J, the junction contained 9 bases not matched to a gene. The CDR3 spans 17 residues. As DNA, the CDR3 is TGTGCCAGCAGCGCCCTAGGACTAGCGGGTGCATACAATGAGCAGTTCTTC. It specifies CASSALGLAGAYNEQFF. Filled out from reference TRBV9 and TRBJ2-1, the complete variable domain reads DSGVTQTPKHLITATGQRVTLRCSPRSGDLSVYWYQQSLDQGLQFLIQYYNGEERAKGNILERFSAQQFPDLHSELNLSSLELGDSALYFCASSALGLAGAYNEQFFGPGTRLTVL.

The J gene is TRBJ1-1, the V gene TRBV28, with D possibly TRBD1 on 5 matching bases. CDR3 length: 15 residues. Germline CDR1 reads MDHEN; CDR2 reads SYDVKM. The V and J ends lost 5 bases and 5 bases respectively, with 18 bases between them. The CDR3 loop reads CASSPPGGGRTEAFF. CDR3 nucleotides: TGTGCCAGCAGTCCCCCCGGGGGGGGGAGGACTGAAGCTTTCTTT.

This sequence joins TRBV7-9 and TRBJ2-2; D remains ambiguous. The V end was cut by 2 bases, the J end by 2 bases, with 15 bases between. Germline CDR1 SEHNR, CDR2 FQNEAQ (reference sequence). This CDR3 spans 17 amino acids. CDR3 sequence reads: CASSLPSSILNTGELFF. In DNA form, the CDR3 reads TGTGCCAGCAGCTTACCTAGTAGTATCCTTAACACCGGGGAGCTGTTTTTT. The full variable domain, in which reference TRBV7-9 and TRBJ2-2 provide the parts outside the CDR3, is DTGVSQNPRHKITKRGQNVTFRCDPISEHNRLYWYRQTLGQGPEFLTYFQNEAQLEKSRLLSDRFSAERPKGSFSTLEIQRTEQGDSAMYLCASSLPSSILNTGELFFGEGSRLTVL.

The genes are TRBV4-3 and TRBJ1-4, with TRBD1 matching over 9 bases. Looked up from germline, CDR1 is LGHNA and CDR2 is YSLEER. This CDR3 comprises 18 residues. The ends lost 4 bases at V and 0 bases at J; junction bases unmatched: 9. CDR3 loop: CASSRGTGTSATNEKLFF. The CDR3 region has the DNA TGCGCCAGCAGCCGCGGGACAGGGACGTCTGCAACTAATGAAAAACTGTTTTTT.

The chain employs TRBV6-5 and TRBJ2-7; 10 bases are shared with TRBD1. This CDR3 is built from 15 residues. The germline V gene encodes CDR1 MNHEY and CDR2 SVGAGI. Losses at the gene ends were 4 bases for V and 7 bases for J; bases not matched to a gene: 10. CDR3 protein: CASSFTGTGVWEQYF. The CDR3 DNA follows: TGTGCCAGCAGTTTCACCGGGACAGGGGTCTGGGAGCAGTACTTC.

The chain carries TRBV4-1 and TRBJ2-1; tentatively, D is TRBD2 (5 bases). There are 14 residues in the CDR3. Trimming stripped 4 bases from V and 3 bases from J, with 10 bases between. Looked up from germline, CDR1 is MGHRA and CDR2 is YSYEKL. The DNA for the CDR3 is TGCGCCAGCAGCCCAGCGGACCACTACAATGAGCAGTTCTTC. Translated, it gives CASSPADHYNEQFF.

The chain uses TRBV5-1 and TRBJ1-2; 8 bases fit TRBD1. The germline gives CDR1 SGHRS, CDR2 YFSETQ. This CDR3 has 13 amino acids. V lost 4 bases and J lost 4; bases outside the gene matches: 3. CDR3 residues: CASSHTGGYGYTF. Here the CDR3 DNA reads TGCGCCAGCAGCCACACAGGGGGCTATGGCTACACCTTC.

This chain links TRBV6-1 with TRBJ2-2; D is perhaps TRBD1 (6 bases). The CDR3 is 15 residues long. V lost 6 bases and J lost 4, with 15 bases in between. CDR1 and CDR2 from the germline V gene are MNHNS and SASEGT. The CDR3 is CASRDRGFGTGELFF. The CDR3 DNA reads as TGTGCCAGCAGAGATAGGGGGTTTGGCACCGGGGAGCTGTTTTTT.

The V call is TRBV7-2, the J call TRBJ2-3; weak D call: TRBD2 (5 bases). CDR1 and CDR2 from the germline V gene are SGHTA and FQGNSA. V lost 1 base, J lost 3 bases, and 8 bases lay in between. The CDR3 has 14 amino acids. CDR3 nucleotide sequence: TGTGCCAGCAGCTTAGGACTAAGTACAGATACGCAGTATTTT. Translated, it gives CASSLGLSTDTQYF.

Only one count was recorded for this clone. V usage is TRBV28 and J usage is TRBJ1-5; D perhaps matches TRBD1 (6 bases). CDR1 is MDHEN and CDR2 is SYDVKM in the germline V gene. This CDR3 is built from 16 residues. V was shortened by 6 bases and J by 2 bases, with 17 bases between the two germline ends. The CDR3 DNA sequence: TGTGCCAGCAGCCCTATTAGGGGGGGCGGCAATCAGCCCCAGCATTTT. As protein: CASSPIRGGGNQPQHF.

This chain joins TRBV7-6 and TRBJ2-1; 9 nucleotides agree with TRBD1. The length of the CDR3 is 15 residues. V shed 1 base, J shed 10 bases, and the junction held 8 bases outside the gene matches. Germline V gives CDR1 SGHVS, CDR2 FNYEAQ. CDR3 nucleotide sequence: TGTGCCAGCAGCTTAGTGCGGACAGGGGTAAGCGAGCAGTTCTTC. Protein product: CASSLVRTGVSEQFF. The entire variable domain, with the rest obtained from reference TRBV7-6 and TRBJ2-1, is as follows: GAGVSQSPRYKVTKRGQDVALRCDPISGHVSLYWYRQALGQGPEFLTYFNYEAQQDKSGLPNDRFSAERPEGSISTLTIQRTEQRDSAMYRCASSLVRTGVSEQFFGPGTRLTVL.

CDR3 sequence reads: CASGGLAGSYNEQFF. As DNA, the CDR3 is TGCGCCAGCGGCGGACTAGCGGGTTCCTACAATGAGCAGTTCTTC. This chain joins TRBV10-2 and TRBJ2-1, with 11 bases identical to TRBD2. Germline V CDR1 and CDR2: WSHSY, SAAADI. CDR3 length: 15 residues. V shed 8 bases, J shed 1 base, and the junction held 4 bases outside the gene matches.

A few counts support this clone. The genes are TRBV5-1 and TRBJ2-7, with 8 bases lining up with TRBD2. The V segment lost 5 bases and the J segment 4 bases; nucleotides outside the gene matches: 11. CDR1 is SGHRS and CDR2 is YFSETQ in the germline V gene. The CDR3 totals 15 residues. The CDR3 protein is CASSAAGGWGYEQYF. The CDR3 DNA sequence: TGCGCCAGCAGTGCGGCGGGGGGCTGGGGTTACGAGCAGTACTTC.

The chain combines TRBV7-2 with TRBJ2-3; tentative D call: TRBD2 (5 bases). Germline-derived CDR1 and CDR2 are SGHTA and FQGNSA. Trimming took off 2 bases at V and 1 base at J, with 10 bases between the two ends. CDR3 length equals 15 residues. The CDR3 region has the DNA TGTGCCAGCAGCTTACTGAACGGGGGCACAGATACGCAGTATTTT. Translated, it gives CASSLLNGGTDTQYF.